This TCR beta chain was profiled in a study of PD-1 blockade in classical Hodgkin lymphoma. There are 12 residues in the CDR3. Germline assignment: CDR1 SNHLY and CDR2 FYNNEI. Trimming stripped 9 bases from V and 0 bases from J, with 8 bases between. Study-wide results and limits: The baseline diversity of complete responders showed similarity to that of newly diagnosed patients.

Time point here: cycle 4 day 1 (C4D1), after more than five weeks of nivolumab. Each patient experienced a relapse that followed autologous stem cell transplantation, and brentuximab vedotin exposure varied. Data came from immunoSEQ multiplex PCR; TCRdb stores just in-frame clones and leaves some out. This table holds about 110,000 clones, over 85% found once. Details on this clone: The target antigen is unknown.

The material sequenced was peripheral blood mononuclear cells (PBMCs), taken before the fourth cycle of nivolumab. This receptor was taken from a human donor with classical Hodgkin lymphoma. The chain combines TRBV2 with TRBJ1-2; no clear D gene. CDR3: CARSKTNYGYTF. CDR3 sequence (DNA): TGTGCCAGAAGTAAGACTAACTATGGCTACACCTTC. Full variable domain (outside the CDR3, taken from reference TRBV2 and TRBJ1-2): EPEVTQTPSHQVTQMGQEVILRCVPISNHLYFYWYRQILGQKVEFLVSFYNNEISEKSEIFDDQFSVERPDGSNFTLKIRSTKLEDSAMYFCARSKTNYGYTFGSGTRLTVV.